The clone carrying this T cell receptor beta chain was picked up many times. The presence of a unique molecular identifier marked each TCR cDNA molecule. Each CDR3 protein is one row after TCRdb ran MiXCR on the 5' RACE reads. The sample consists of fewer than 65,000 distinct CDR3 sequences, approximately 6.3% of them appearing once. Time point: sample taken at primary tumor resection. Donors were around 70 untreated early-stage non-small cell lung cancer patients. Tumor, nontumor lung or frozen PBMC supplied whole RNA, sequenced without sorting. These data are taken from a study of spatial heterogeneity in lung cancer. Sequences were derived from PBMCs, sampled at surgery. This receptor was taken from a female donor with early-stage non-small cell lung cancer.

CDR3 loop: CASSLVGVSGNTIYF. CDR3 bases: TGCGCCAGCAGCTTGGTTGGAGTATCGGGAAACACCATATATTTT. The chain links TRBV5-1 to TRBJ1-3; D not resolved. The CDR3 spans 15 residues. Germline CDR1 and CDR2: SGHRS and YFSETQ. V was clipped by 0 bases and J by 4 bases, with 11 bases between them.